This T cell receptor beta chain was captured by sequencing in a study of T cell repertoires in cytomegalovirus infection. Study-level information: The public TCR beta signatures pointed to both CMV infection and matching HLA type.

This clonotype was picked up many times. Its antigen is undetermined. Study-wide results and caveats: Carriage of CMV together with the relevant HLA was identifiable through cumulative public TCR beta family frequency. Ex vivo responses were dominated by HLA-C-restricted CMV-specific TCR beta clonotypes.

TCRdb re-called the reads through MiXCR, storing one row per CDR3 protein. The sample contains roughly 310,000 distinct CDR3 sequences, roughly a sixth of which appear only once. CDR1 SNHLY and CDR2 FYNNEI come from the germline V gene. The CDR3 extends over 14 amino acids. J was trimmed by 4 bases and V by 4 bases; bases with no gene match: 5. This chain uses TRBV2 with TRBJ2-3; 7 positions agree with TRBD2. The material sequenced was PBMCs. The TCR was taken from a human donor in good health (CMV status not recorded). Some clones in this sample may be carry-over from other donors' samples. The CDR3 sequence: CASSAAGFADTQYF. In DNA, the CDR3 is TGTGCCAGCAGTGCAGCGGGGTTCGCAGATACGCAGTATTTT.